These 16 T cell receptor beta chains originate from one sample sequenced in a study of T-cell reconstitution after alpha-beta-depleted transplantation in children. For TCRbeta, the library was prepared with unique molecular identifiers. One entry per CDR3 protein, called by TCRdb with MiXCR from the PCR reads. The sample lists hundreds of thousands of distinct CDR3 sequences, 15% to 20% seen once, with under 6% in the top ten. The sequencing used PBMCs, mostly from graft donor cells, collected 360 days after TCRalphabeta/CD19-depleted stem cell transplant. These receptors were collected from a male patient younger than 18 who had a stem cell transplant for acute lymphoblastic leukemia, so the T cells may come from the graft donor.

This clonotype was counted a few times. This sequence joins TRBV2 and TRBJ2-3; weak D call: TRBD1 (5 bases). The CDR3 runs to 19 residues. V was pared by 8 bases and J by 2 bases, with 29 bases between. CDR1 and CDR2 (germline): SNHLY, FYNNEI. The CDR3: CASCSYSPRIQTDTDTQYF. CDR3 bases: TGTGCCAGCTGTTCCTACTCGCCGCGTATCCAGACAGACACAGATACGCAGTATTTT.

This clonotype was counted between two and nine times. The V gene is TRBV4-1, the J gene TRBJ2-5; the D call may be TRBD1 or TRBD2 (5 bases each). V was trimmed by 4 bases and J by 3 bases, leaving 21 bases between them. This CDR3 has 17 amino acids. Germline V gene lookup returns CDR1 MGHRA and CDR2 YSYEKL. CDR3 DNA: TGCGCCAGCAGCCCCCGCCGCCAGGGAGATGGGGAAGAGACCCAGTACTTC. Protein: CASSPRRQGDGEETQYF.

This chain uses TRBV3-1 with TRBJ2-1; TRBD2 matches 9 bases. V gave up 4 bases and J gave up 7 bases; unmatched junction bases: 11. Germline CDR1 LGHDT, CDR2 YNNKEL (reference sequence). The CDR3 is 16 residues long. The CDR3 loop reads CASSLRGGRRGNEQFF. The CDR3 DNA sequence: TGTGCCAGCAGCCTGCGGGGGGGGCGGAGGGGTAATGAGCAGTTCTTC.

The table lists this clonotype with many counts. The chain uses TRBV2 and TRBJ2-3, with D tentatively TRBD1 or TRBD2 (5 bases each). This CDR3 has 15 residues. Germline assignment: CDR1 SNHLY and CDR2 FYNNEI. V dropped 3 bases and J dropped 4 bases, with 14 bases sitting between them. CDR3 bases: TGTGCCAGCAGTGAGCGGGCAGGGTTGGCAGATACGCAGTATTTT. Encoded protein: CASSERAGLADTQYF.

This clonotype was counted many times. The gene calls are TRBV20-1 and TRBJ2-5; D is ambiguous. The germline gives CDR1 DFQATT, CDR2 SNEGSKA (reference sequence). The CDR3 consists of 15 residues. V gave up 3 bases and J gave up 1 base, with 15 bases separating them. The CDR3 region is CSASPRLIPQETQYF. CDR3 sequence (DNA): TGCAGTGCTAGCCCCAGACTTATCCCCCAAGAGACCCAGTACTTC.

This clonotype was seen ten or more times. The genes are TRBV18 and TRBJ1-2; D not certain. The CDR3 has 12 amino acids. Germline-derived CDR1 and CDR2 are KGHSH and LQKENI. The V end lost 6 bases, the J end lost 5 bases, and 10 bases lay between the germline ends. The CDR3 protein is CASSPGGYGYTF. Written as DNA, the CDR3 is TGTGCCAGCTCTCCCGGAGGGTATGGCTACACCTTC.

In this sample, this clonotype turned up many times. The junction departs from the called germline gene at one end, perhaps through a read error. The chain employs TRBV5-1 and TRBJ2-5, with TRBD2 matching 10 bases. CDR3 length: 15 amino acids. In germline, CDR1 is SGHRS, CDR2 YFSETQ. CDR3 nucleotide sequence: TGTGCCAGCAGCTTAGGTCTAGCGGGAGCAGAGACCCAGTACTTC. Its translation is CASSLGLAGAETQYF.

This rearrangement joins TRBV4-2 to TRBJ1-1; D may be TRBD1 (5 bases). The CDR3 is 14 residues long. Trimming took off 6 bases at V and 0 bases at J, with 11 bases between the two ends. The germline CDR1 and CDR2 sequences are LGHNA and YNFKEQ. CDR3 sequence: CASRPGHLNTEAFF. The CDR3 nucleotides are TGTGCCAGCAGACCCGGACACCTGAACACTGAAGCTTTCTTT.

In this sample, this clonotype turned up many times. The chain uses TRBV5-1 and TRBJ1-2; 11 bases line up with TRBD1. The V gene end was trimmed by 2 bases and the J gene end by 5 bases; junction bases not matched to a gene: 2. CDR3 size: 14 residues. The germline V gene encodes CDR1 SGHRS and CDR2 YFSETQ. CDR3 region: CASSFRDRGYGYTF. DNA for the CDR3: TGCGCCAGCAGCTTCCGGGACAGGGGGTATGGCTACACCTTC.

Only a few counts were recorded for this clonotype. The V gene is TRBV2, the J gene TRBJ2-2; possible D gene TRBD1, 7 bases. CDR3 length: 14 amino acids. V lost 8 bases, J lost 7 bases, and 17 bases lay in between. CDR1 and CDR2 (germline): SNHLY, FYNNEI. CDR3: CASQTGTPGGELFF. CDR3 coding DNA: TGTGCCAGCCAGACAGGGACTCCCGGCGGGGAGCTGTTTTTT.

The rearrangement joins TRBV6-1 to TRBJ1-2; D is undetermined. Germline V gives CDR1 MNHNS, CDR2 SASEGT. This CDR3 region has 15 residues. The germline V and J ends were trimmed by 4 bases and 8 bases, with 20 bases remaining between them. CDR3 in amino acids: CASSVDRGRLEGYTF. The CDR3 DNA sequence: TGTGCCAGCAGTGTAGACCGTGGGCGTTTAGAGGGCTACACCTTC.

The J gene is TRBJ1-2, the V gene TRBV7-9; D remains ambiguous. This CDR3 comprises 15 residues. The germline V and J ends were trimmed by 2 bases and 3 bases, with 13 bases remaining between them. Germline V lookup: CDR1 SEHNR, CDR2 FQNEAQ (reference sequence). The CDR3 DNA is TGTGCCAGCAGCTTATCTTACCCTGAGGACTATGGCTACACCTTC. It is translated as CASSLSYPEDYGYTF.

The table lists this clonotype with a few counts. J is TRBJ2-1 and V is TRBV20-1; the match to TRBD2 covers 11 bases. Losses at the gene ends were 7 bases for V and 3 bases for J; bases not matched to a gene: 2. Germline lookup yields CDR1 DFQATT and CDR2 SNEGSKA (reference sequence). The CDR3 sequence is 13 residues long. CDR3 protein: CSVSGRVYNEQFF. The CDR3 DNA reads TGCAGTGTTAGCGGGAGGGTCTACAATGAGCAGTTCTTC.

CDR3: CASRDKGTGELFF. CDR3 coding DNA: TGTGCCAGCAGAGATAAGGGGACCGGGGAGCTGTTTTTT. The chain employs TRBV7-3 and TRBJ2-2, with TRBD1 as a possible D gene (5 bases). The CDR3 runs 13 residues. Germline lookup yields CDR1 SGHTA and CDR2 FQGTGA. V gave up 6 bases and J gave up 5 bases, with 10 bases separating them.

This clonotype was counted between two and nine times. CDR3 protein: CASSATGDKYGYTF. CDR3 DNA sequence: TGCGCCAGCAGCGCGACAGGAGACAAATATGGCTACACCTTC. The chain links TRBV5-1 to TRBJ1-2; D might be TRBD1 (6 bases). Between the trimmed V and J ends, which lost 4 bases and 5 bases, there was a span of 15 bases. The CDR3 extends over 14 amino acids. CDR1 and CDR2 (germline): SGHRS, YFSETQ.

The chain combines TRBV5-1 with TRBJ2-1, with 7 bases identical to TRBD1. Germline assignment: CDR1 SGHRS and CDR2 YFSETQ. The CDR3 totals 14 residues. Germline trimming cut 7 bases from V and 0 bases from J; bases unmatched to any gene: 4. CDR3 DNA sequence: TGCGCCAGCGTCCGGGACAGCTCCTACAATGAGCAGTTCTTC. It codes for CASVRDSSYNEQFF.